This is a list of T cell receptor beta chains from one sample in a study of T cells in Graves' hyperthyroidism and ophthalmopathy. TCRdb re-analysed the multiplex PCR reads in MiXCR, keeping a single row per CDR3 protein. The sample holds around 690,000 distinct CDR3 sequences; less than 25% are singletons and the top ten take roughly 30%. Material for sequencing was blood. The receptors were sampled from a man younger than 40 with Graves' ophthalmopathy. CDR3s include the opening cysteine and the closing phenylalanine or tryptophan. Fields, in order: CDR3 protein, CDR3 DNA, J gene, clone size, V gene, D gene. D genes are given only for firm matches. Clone size is not always given. Where it is, it says once, few, many or a class for expanded clones.

cdr3_aa: CASSDTGLLETQYF
cdr3_nt: TGTGCCAGCAGTGATACAGGGCTTCTAGAGACCCAGTACTTC
j_call: TRBJ2-5
clone_size: many
v_call: TRBV6-1
d_call: NA

cdr3_aa: CASSEDRGRKKLFF
cdr3_nt: TGCGCCAGCAGCGAGGACAGGGGAAGGAAAAAACTGTTTTTT
j_call: TRBJ1-4
clone_size: NA
v_call: TRBV5-1
d_call: TRBD1

cdr3_aa: CASSLDHRGREAFF
cdr3_nt: TGTGCCAGCAGTTTAGACCACAGGGGAAGGGAAGCTTTCTTT
j_call: TRBJ1-1
clone_size: few
v_call: TRBV12-3/TRBV12-4
d_call: TRBD1

cdr3_aa: CASSRGTGGKDEAFF
cdr3_nt: TGCGCCAGCAGCCGAGGGACAGGGGGAAAGGATGAAGCTTTCTTT
j_call: TRBJ1-1
clone_size: NA
v_call: TRBV5-1
d_call: TRBD1

cdr3_aa: CATSARDFQETQYF
cdr3_nt: TGTGCCACCAGTGCCCGGGACTTCCAAGAGACCCAGTACTTC
j_call: TRBJ2-5
clone_size: few
v_call: TRBV24-1
d_call: NA

cdr3_aa: CASSPRWGYQRFHNEQFF
cdr3_nt: TGTGCCAGCAGTCCACGGTGGGGCTACCAAAGGTTCCACAATGAGCAGTTCTTC
j_call: TRBJ2-1
clone_size: many
v_call: TRBV28
d_call: NA

cdr3_aa: CASSLDGLAGEGYEQYF
cdr3_nt: TGCGCCAGCAGCTTGGACGGGCTAGCGGGAGAAGGGTACGAGCAGTACTTC
j_call: TRBJ2-7
clone_size: few
v_call: TRBV5-1
d_call: TRBD2

cdr3_aa: CASSSGEWGYNEQFF
cdr3_nt: TGTGCCAGCAGCTCAGGGGAGTGGGGATACAATGAGCAGTTCTTC
j_call: TRBJ2-1
clone_size: few
v_call: TRBV28
d_call: NA

cdr3_aa: CASSAGHMNTEAFF
cdr3_nt: TGTGCCAGCAGCGCGGGACATATGAACACTGAAGCTTTCTTT
j_call: TRBJ1-1
clone_size: NA
v_call: TRBV9
d_call: NA

cdr3_aa: CSASGGRLPPNEQFF
cdr3_nt: TGCAGTGCTTCCGGCGGGAGGCTTCCACCCAATGAGCAGTTCTTC
j_call: TRBJ2-1
clone_size: many
v_call: TRBV20-1
d_call: TRBD2

cdr3_aa: CASSRDTIHSPLHF
cdr3_nt: TGTGCCAGCAGCCGGGACACCATCCATTCACCCCTCCACTTT
j_call: TRBJ1-6
clone_size: few
v_call: TRBV28
d_call: NA

cdr3_aa: CASRSPLFNNQPQHF
cdr3_nt: TGTGCCAGCAGGTCCCCGCTGTTCAACAACCAGCCCCAGCATTTT
j_call: TRBJ1-5
clone_size: NA
v_call: TRBV6-1
d_call: NA